The TCR beta chain under discussion was sequenced for a study of blood T cells in healthy people across ages. CDR1 and CDR2 from the germline V gene are SGHRS and YFSETQ. The V and J ends lost 2 bases and 1 base respectively, with 11 bases between them. CDR3 length: 15 residues. A few counts support this clonotype. The authors ran a second PCR of about 6 to 11 cycles using a sample-barcoded 5' primer and a J-beta primer mix. TCRdb passed the 5' RACE reads through MiXCR, listing each CDR3 protein once. Here the sample spans under 2 million distinct CDR3 sequences, about 32% being singletons. Isolated per sample were at least 7 million PBMCs.

This chain uses TRBV5-1 with TRBJ2-3; D not resolved. This TCR was sampled from a woman aged 25 to 39 in good health. Sequencing was done on a sample of blood. DNA of the CDR3: TGCGCCAGCAGCTTAATTGGCAGCGGCACAGATACGCAGTATTTT. This gives the protein CASSLIGSGTDTQYF.